Presented here are 24 T cell receptor beta chains from one specimen sequenced in a study of T cells in tumors after PD-1 blockade. Generated by immunoSEQ multiplex PCR, the TCRdb table keeps only in-frame clones and is missing some. The repertoire has around 34,000 clones, 73% of them found once; the top ten carry around 40%. This specimen consisted of PBMCs, obtained after anti-PD-1 treatment. Receptors were obtained from a human donor with basal cell carcinoma.

The chain recombines TRBV7-2 with TRBJ2-3; 10 bases match TRBD2. The CDR3 consists of 16 residues. The V and J ends lost 1 base and 4 bases, in that order; junction bases with no gene match: 5. From germline, CDR1 is SGHTA and CDR2 FQGNSA. In DNA, the CDR3 is TGTGCCAGCAGCTTAGGCCCTAGCGGGAGTTCAGATACGCAGTATTTT. Translating it yields CASSLGPSGSSDTQYF.

This chain joins TRBV5-1 and TRBJ1-5; D may be TRBD1 (5 bases). Germline V lookup: CDR1 SGHRS, CDR2 YFSETQ. CDR3 length: 14 amino acids. V was clipped by 4 bases and J by 8 bases, with 16 bases between them. CDR3 nucleotides: TGCGCCAGCAGCCTCGGGACTCTGCAGGAGCCCCAGCATTTT. Its protein is CASSLGTLQEPQHF.

The gene calls are TRBV7-8 and TRBJ1-6; 7 positions match TRBD1. After removal of 5 bases from V and 10 bases from J, the junction contained 5 bases not matched to a gene. The CDR3 is 13 residues long. CDR1 and CDR2 (germline): SGHVS, FQNEAQ. CDR3 sequence (DNA): TGTGCCAGCAGCCTACCAGGGGGATCACCCCTCCACTTT. It yields the protein CASSLPGGSPLHF. The entire variable domain, with the rest obtained from reference TRBV7-8 and TRBJ1-6, is as follows: GAGVSQSPRYKVAKRGQDVALRCDPISGHVSLFWYQQALGQGPEFLTYFQNEAQLDKSGLPSDRFFAERPEGSVSTLKIQRTQQEDSAVYLCASSLPGGSPLHFGNGTRLTVT.

The rearrangement uses TRBV29-1 and TRBJ2-7; D is tentatively TRBD1 or TRBD2 (5 bases each). From germline, CDR1 is SQVTM and CDR2 ANQGSEA. The V and J ends lost 5 bases and 5 bases respectively, with 13 bases between them. The CDR3 contains 12 residues. CDR3 bases: TGCAGCGTTTCCGACGGGGCCGACGAGCAGTACTTC. It translates to CSVSDGADEQYF.

The V gene is TRBV3-1 (or the pseudogene TRBV3-2), the J gene TRBJ2-3; either TRBD1 or TRBD2 may supply D (6 bases each). Germline loops: CDR1 LGHDT, CDR2 YNNKEL (reference sequence). The length of the CDR3 is 16 residues. V lost 4 bases to trimming and J lost 0 bases, with 14 bases between them. CDR3 DNA: TGTGCCAGCAGCCTCTTGGGGGGCTCTAGCACAGATACGCAGTATTTT. This gives the protein CASSLLGGSSTDTQYF.

The chain employs TRBV10-3 and TRBJ2-7; 7 bases match TRBD2. The V gene end was trimmed by 4 bases and the J gene end by 1 base; junction bases not matched to a gene: 7. This CDR3 region has 15 residues. In germline, CDR1 is ENHRY, CDR2 SYGVKD. CDR3 loop: CAISGQTSNSYEQYF. CDR3 nucleotide sequence: TGTGCCATCAGTGGGCAGACTAGCAATTCCTACGAGCAGTACTTC.

The chain employs TRBV28 and TRBJ2-3; D tentatively fits TRBD1 or TRBD2 (6 bases each). Between the trimmed V and J ends, which lost 6 bases and 5 bases, there was a span of 12 bases. Germline CDR1 and CDR2: MDHEN and SYDVKM. The CDR3 totals 13 residues. The CDR3 loop is CASSRRGIDTQYF. The CDR3 nucleotides are TGTGCCAGCAGCCGGAGGGGGATAGATACGCAGTATTTT. Looking up the rest from reference TRBV28 and TRBJ2-3 gives the full variable domain: DVKVTQSSRYLVKRTGEKVFLECVQDMDHENMFWYRQDPGLGLRLIYFSYDVKMKEKGDIPEGYSVSREKKERFSLILESASTNQTSMYLCASSRRGIDTQYFGPGTRLTVL.

V and J are TRBV6-6 and TRBJ2-3, with TRBD2 identical over 11 bases. Germline CDR1 is MNHNY and CDR2 is SVGAGI (reference sequence). The CDR3 consists of 14 residues. Trimming cost V 6 bases and J 8 bases; bases outside gene matches: 7. In DNA form, the CDR3 reads TGTGCCAGCAGAAGTAGCGGGAGGGAAGTTACGCAGTATTTT. This sequence encodes CASRSSGREVTQYF.

CDR3 loop: CASSISGTSAETQYF. As DNA, the CDR3 is TGTGCCAGTAGTATATCAGGCACTAGCGCGGAGACCCAGTACTTC. The rearrangement links TRBV19 to TRBJ2-5; 7 nucleotides agree with TRBD2. CDR1 and CDR2 from the germline V gene are LNHDA and SQIVND (reference sequence). CDR3 length equals 15 residues. V shed 2 bases, J shed 5 bases, and the junction held 8 bases outside the gene matches. The complete variable domain, with remaining parts taken from reference TRBV19 and TRBJ2-5, reads DGGITQSPKYLFRKEGQNVTLSCEQNLNHDAMYWYRQDPGQGLRLIYYSQIVNDFQKGDIAEGYSVSREKKESFPLTVTSAQKNPTAFYLCASSISGTSAETQYFGPGTRLLVL.

This clone was seen a single time. V gene TRBV9 combines with J gene TRBJ2-7; D may be TRBD2 (6 bases). Per germline, CDR1 SGDLS and CDR2 YYNGEE. The CDR3 totals 14 residues. With 2 bases removed from V and 2 bases from J, the gap between germline ends came to 11 bases. The CDR3 sequence is CASSVTSTAYEQYF. The CDR3 nucleotides are TGTGCCAGCAGCGTGACTAGTACAGCCTACGAGCAGTACTTC.

The gene calls are TRBV6-5 and TRBJ2-7, with 7 bases that match TRBD1. This CDR3 has 13 residues. Trimming took 7 bases from V and 0 from J; bases not matched to a gene: 3. Germline lookup yields CDR1 MNHEY and CDR2 SVGAGI. The DNA for the CDR3 is TGTGCCAGCACCCGGGACAGCTCCTACGAGCAGTACTTC. This encodes CASTRDSSYEQYF.

The CDR3 region is CASSLDGSANEQYF. DNA for the CDR3: TGCGCCAGCAGCTTGGACGGGAGTGCGAACGAGCAGTACTTC. V is TRBV5-1 and J is TRBJ2-7; perhaps TRBD2 as D (6 bases). The germline V gene encodes CDR1 SGHRS and CDR2 YFSETQ. The CDR3 extends over 14 amino acids. The V gene lost 0 bases and the J gene lost 5 bases, with 12 bases spanning the gap.

The chain recombines TRBV6-5 with TRBJ2-7, with 10 positions matching TRBD1. This CDR3 comprises 15 residues. V gave up 7 bases and J gave up 1 base; unmatched junction bases: 7. Germline V gene data show CDR1 as MNHEY and CDR2 as SVGAGI. The chain's CDR3 is CASMTDRGGSYEQYF. In DNA, the CDR3 is TGTGCCAGCATGACGGACAGGGGGGGGTCCTACGAGCAGTACTTC.

The V and J genes are TRBV19 and TRBJ2-6; 7 bases line up with TRBD2. From germline, CDR1 is LNHDA and CDR2 SQIVND (reference sequence). V gave up 7 bases and J gave up 4 bases; unmatched junction bases: 13. The CDR3 runs to 17 residues. Here the CDR3 DNA reads TGTGCCAGTACCAAGCGGGGTGCGTTGCCGGGGGCCAACGTCCTGACTTTC. As protein: CASTKRGALPGANVLTF.

The CDR3 DNA is TGTGCCAGCAGTGAATCCCCCTCCTCCGGGGAGCTGTTTTTT. It translates to CASSESPSSGELFF. The J gene is TRBJ2-2, the V gene TRBV2; D unclear. V lost 2 bases and J lost 6, with 10 bases in between. The CDR3 has 14 amino acids. Germline V gives CDR1 SNHLY, CDR2 FYNNEI.

CDR3: CASKKTAINSNQPQHF. Here the CDR3 DNA reads TGTGCCAGTAAAAAAACAGCGATCAATAGCAATCAGCCCCAGCATTTT. The J gene is TRBJ1-5, the V gene TRBV19; D unresolved. V was pared by 7 bases and J by 0 bases, with 16 bases between. Germline CDR1 and CDR2: LNHDA and SQIVND (reference sequence). This CDR3 has 16 residues.

The CDR3 loop is CASSARETQYF. DNA for the CDR3: TGTGCCAGCAGCGCTAGGGAGACCCAGTACTTC. The V call is TRBV2, the J call TRBJ2-5; D is undetermined. Germline V CDR1 and CDR2: SNHLY, FYNNEI. V lost 6 bases to trimming and J lost 5 bases, with 7 bases between them. This CDR3 region has 11 residues.

The rearrangement joins TRBV5-4 to TRBJ1-1; perhaps TRBD1 as D (5 bases). Trimming stripped 6 bases from V and 1 base from J, with 16 bases between. The CDR3 is made up of 15 amino acids. The germline V gene encodes CDR1 SGHNT and CDR2 YYREEE (reference sequence). CDR3 sequence reads: CASTPEVGRNTEAFF. CDR3 coding DNA: TGTGCCAGCACCCCGGAAGTGGGACGGAACACTGAAGCTTTCTTT.

The chain combines TRBV4-1 with TRBJ1-2; 9 bases map to TRBD1. The germline V gene has CDR1 MGHRA and CDR2 YSYEKL. With 3 bases clipped from V and 4 bases from J, the junction kept 6 bases outside the gene matches. The CDR3 is made up of 15 amino acids. The DNA of the CDR3 is TGCGCCAGCAGCCACCAGGACAGGGGAGGCTATGGCTACACCTTC. It codes for CASSHQDRGGYGYTF.

The rearrangement links TRBV24-1 to TRBJ2-5; 9 bases are shared with TRBD1. V shed 3 bases and J 4 bases; nucleotides not matched to a gene: 5. CDR3 size: 15 residues. Germline V lookup: CDR1 KGHDR, CDR2 SFDVKD. CDR3 in amino acids: CATSDPGQGGETQYF. The CDR3 DNA sequence: TGTGCCACCAGTGATCCGGGACAGGGTGGAGAGACCCAGTACTTC.

V usage is TRBV29-1 and J usage is TRBJ2-3; 11 nucleotides agree with TRBD1. Germline lookup yields CDR1 SQVTM and CDR2 ANQGSEA. The CDR3 length is 15 residues. Trimming removed 7 bases from V and 1 base from J; junction bases left unmatched: 7. The CDR3 loop is CSARTGGSGTDTQYF. The CDR3 DNA is TGCAGCGCCCGGACAGGGGGCTCGGGCACAGATACGCAGTATTTT.

The chain joins TRBV20-1 to TRBJ2-7; D ambiguous. Deletions cut 5 bases from V and 2 bases from J, with 4 bases between. The length of the CDR3 is 10 residues. Germline lookup yields CDR1 DFQATT and CDR2 SNEGSKA (reference sequence). As DNA, the CDR3 is TGCAGTGCTGGCACCTACGAGCAGTACTTC. Residues: CSAGTYEQYF.

In DNA form, the CDR3 reads TGTGCCACCCAGAGTCAGGGGAACCAGCCCCAGCATTTT. Amino acids: CATQSQGNQPQHF. V usage is TRBV24-1 and J usage is TRBJ1-5, with D possibly being TRBD1 (6 bases). This CDR3 has 13 residues. Deletions cut 9 bases from V and 7 bases from J, with 15 bases between. From germline, CDR1 is KGHDR and CDR2 SFDVKD.

The chain employs TRBV19 and TRBJ1-6; possibly TRBD1 for D (6 bases). CDR3 length: 15 amino acids. V was cut by 9 bases and J by 7 bases, with 19 bases left in between. CDR1 and CDR2 (germline): LNHDA, SQIVND (reference sequence). This CDR3 reads CARPGGGGKNSPLHF. In DNA, the CDR3 is TGTGCCAGACCTGGGGGGGGCGGTAAAAATTCACCCCTCCACTTT.